Each of the 29 T cell receptor beta chains below was sequenced from the same sample in a study of Graves' ophthalmopathy and Graves' hyperthyroidism. CDR3 regions of TCR beta were amplified from RNA transcripts. RT-PCR was first run with HTBI primers, then multiplex PCR in a second round. Each CDR3 protein gets one entry after TCRdb re-called the multiplex PCR reads with MiXCR. The sample carries approximately 640,000 distinct CDR3 sequences, roughly two fifths recorded once. The sample taken for sequencing was peripheral blood. These receptors were taken from an adult man with Graves' ophthalmopathy.

This clonotype was detected ten times or more. This chain connects TRBV9 to TRBJ1-3; 7 nucleotides match TRBD1. Germline loops: CDR1 SGDLS, CDR2 YYNGEE. Losses at the gene ends were 3 bases for V and 4 bases for J; bases not matched to a gene: 1. This CDR3 has 13 residues. The CDR3 bases are TGTGCCAGCAGCGAACAGGGGGGAAACACCATATATTTT. This translates into CASSEQGGNTIYF.

The chain recombines TRBV30 with TRBJ1-1; a possible D gene is TRBD1 (5 bases). The CDR3 runs to 13 residues. Trimming removed 0 bases at V and 4 bases at J, with 9 bases between. Germline-derived CDR1 and CDR2 are GTSNPN and SVGIG (reference sequence). CDR3 coding DNA: TGTGCCTGGAGTGTACTGGGGGGCACTGAAGCTTTCTTT. Translation gives CAWSVLGGTEAFF.

In this sample, this clonotype turned up many times. A read error is possible here, since a much larger clone lies one base away. The V gene is TRBV7-2, the J gene TRBJ2-6, with D hard to call. The CDR3 is 13 amino acids. V was pared by 2 bases and J by 3 bases, with 2 bases between. From germline, CDR1 is SGHTA and CDR2 FQGNSA. The CDR3 DNA reads as TGTGCCAGCAGCTTATATGGGGCCAACGTCCTGACTTTC. This codes for CASSLYGANVLTF.

This chain uses TRBV5-5 with TRBJ2-2; D tentatively reads TRBD1 or TRBD2 (5 bases each). The CDR3 covers 16 residues. Germline V gene data show CDR1 as SGHKS and CDR2 as YYEKEE (reference sequence). V lost 2 bases and J lost 1, with 12 bases in between. CDR3 region: CASSLEGRGNTGELFF. The CDR3 region has the DNA TGTGCCAGCAGCTTAGAGGGACGGGGGAACACCGGGGAGCTGTTTTTT.

This clonotype was seen only a few times. This chain uses TRBV9 with TRBJ2-3; 11 bases match TRBD2. V was pared by 0 bases and J by 2 bases, with 2 bases of the junction left unmatched. Germline V gene data show CDR1 as SGDLS and CDR2 as YYNGEE. The CDR3 consists of 16 residues. CDR3 residues: CASSVGSGGATDTQYF. CDR3 sequence (DNA): TGTGCCAGCAGCGTAGGTAGCGGGGGGGCCACAGATACGCAGTATTTT.

This clonotype was recorded many times. The rearrangement joins TRBV5-6 to TRBJ1-3, with TRBD1 identical over 7 bases. CDR3 length: 17 residues. Germline lookup yields CDR1 SGHDT and CDR2 YYEEEE. With 2 bases clipped from V and 0 bases from J, the junction kept 8 bases outside the gene matches. CDR3 sequence reads: CASSFGTAPSSGNTIYF. The CDR3 nucleotides are TGTGCCAGCAGCTTCGGGACAGCGCCTTCCTCTGGAAACACCATATATTTT.

This clonotype was seen repeatedly, ten times or more. This chain joins TRBV24-1 and TRBJ1-1, with 9 bases matching TRBD1. The germline V gene encodes CDR1 KGHDR and CDR2 SFDVKD. The CDR3 loop spans 16 amino acids. Trimming took 3 bases from V and 6 from J; bases not matched to a gene: 10. The CDR3 DNA reads TGTGCCACCAGTGATCTTCCGGGACAGGGTACCGCTGAAGCTTTCTTT. Its protein is CATSDLPGQGTAEAFF.

The sample holds many counts of this clonotype. The chain joins TRBV19 to TRBJ2-5, with TRBD1 matching over 9 bases. The germline gives CDR1 LNHDA, CDR2 SQIVND (reference sequence). V trimming: 6 bases; J trimming: 2 bases; junction bases outside the gene matches: 16. The CDR3 runs 18 residues. CDR3 protein: CASRRDRTGTGCQETQYF. CDR3 in DNA: TGTGCCAGTAGGCGTGACCGTACAGGGACAGGGTGTCAAGAGACCCAGTACTTC.

This clonotype was recorded once. The CDR3 does not end in the conserved phenylalanine or tryptophan, so this is likely a read error. The CDR3 coding sequence is TGTGCCAGCAGCAGGGACGTGAGTGGCTACACCTCC. Protein: CASSRDVSGYTS. V and J are TRBV14 and TRBJ1-2; D may be TRBD1 (5 bases). The CDR3 consists of 12 residues. In germline, CDR1 is SGHDN, CDR2 FVKESK. Trimming removed 5 bases from V and 7 bases from J, with 11 bases in between.

V and J are TRBV6-5 and TRBJ1-3, with TRBD1 matching over 9 bases. This CDR3 is built from 14 residues. J was trimmed by 4 bases and V by 6 bases; bases with no gene match: 4. Germline V gene data show CDR1 as MNHEY and CDR2 as SVGAGI. This CDR3 reads CASSRDRAGNTIYF. The DNA of the CDR3 is TGTGCCAGCAGCCGGGACAGGGCCGGAAACACCATATATTTT.

This clonotype was seen more than once but under ten times. V usage is TRBV5-1 and J usage is TRBJ1-1; 8 bases map to TRBD1. This CDR3 has 15 residues. Germline V gene sequence: CDR1 SGHRS, CDR2 YFSETQ. Unmatched junction bases numbered 12, after V lost 6 bases and J lost 5 bases. CDR3 DNA: TGCGCCAGCAAACCTACAGGGGGACTTGGGACTGAAGCTTTCTTT. Translation: CASKPTGGLGTEAFF. Full variable domain (rest looked up from reference TRBV5-1 and TRBJ1-1): KAGVTQTPRYLIKTRGQQVTLSCSPISGHRSVSWYQQTPGQGLQFLFEYFSETQRNKGNFPGRFSGRQFSNSRSEMNVSTLELGDSALYLCASKPTGGLGTEAFFGQGTRLTVV.

This sequence joins TRBV25-1 and TRBJ2-1, with 7 bases fitting TRBD1. V gave up 4 bases and J gave up 6 bases; unmatched junction bases: 6. The germline V gene has CDR1 MGHDK and CDR2 SYGVNS. The CDR3 runs 14 residues. In DNA, the CDR3 is TGTGCCAGCAGTGCCATACAGGGGATCAATGAGCAGTTCTTC. This codes for CASSAIQGINEQFF.

The chain combines TRBV2 with TRBJ2-7; D tentatively reads TRBD1 or TRBD2 (6 bases each). Per germline, CDR1 SNHLY and CDR2 FYNNEI. V shed 9 bases and J shed 2 bases, with 17 bases lying between them. The CDR3 totals 14 residues. In nucleotides, the CDR3 is TGTGCCAGTTACGGAGGGGGTCGGACCTACGAGCAGTACTTC. This encodes CASYGGGRTYEQYF. The whole variable domain, filled in from reference TRBV2 and TRBJ2-7, reads EPEVTQTPSHQVTQMGQEVILRCVPISNHLYFYWYRQILGQKVEFLVSFYNNEISEKSEIFDDQFSVERPDGSNFTLKIRSTKLEDSAMYFCASYGGGRTYEQYFGPGTRLTVT.

The chain has TRBV7-2 and TRBJ1-5; maybe TRBD1 (5 bases). Germline V gene sequence: CDR1 SGHTA, CDR2 FQGNSA. Between the trimmed V and J ends, which lost 3 bases and 3 bases, there was a span of 15 bases. The CDR3 contains 16 residues. CDR3 sequence (DNA): TGTGCCAGCAGCTTGGACAACTCTGGGGCCAATCAGCCCCAGCATTTT. Its translation is CASSLDNSGANQPQHF.

This clonotype showed up many times. The chain recombines TRBV24-1 with TRBJ2-5; D possibly corresponds to TRBD1 (6 bases). The germline gives CDR1 KGHDR, CDR2 SFDVKD. This CDR3 region has 15 residues. Trimming removed 3 bases from V and 1 base from J, with 11 bases in between. The CDR3 nucleotides read TGTGCCACCAGTGATCGTGGACAGCCCCAAGAGACCCAGTACTTC. Translated, it gives CATSDRGQPQETQYF.

This clonotype came up a few times. This rearrangement joins TRBV7-6 to TRBJ2-5, with 14 bases lining up with TRBD2. J gave up 4 bases and V 5 bases, and 6 bases lay outside the gene matches. Germline loops: CDR1 SGHVS, CDR2 FNYEAQ. This CDR3 has 16 amino acids. This CDR3 is CASSPGTSGGLETQYF. The CDR3 DNA reads as TGTGCCAGCAGCCCCGGGACTAGCGGGGGACTAGAGACCCAGTACTTC.

The chain uses TRBV25-1 and TRBJ2-2; D call uncertain. CDR1 and CDR2 from the germline V gene are MGHDK and SYGVNS. V lost 8 bases to trimming and J lost 5 bases, with 21 bases between them. This CDR3 spans 16 amino acids. The CDR3 DNA follows: TGTGCCAGCTCACCACTGGGCGACGCGAGGACCGGGGAGCTGTTTTTT. Translation: CASSPLGDARTGELFF.

This clonotype was seen at least ten times. The gene calls are TRBV29-1 and TRBJ1-2; D uncertain. Trimming took 3 bases from V and 4 from J, leaving 9 bases between them. Germline CDR1 and CDR2: SQVTM and ANQGSEA. The CDR3 is made up of 12 amino acids. The CDR3 DNA is TGCAGCGTTGACGGCAGTTTCTATGGCTACACCTTC. As protein: CSVDGSFYGYTF.

This rearrangement joins TRBV20-1 to TRBJ1-1; a possible D gene is TRBD1 (5 bases). The V end lost 5 bases, the J end lost 1 base, and 17 bases lay between the germline ends. Looked up from germline, CDR1 is DFQATT and CDR2 is SNEGSKA (reference sequence). The CDR3 loop spans 15 amino acids. DNA of the CDR3: TGCAGTGCTCAGGAGGGGCCAGCTCCGAACACTGAAGCTTTCTTT. Protein product: CSAQEGPAPNTEAFF.

This chain joins TRBV5-5 and TRBJ1-1; D unclear. Trimming cost V 3 bases and J 7 bases, with 22 bases left between them. Germline V lookup: CDR1 SGHKS, CDR2 YYEKEE (reference sequence). The CDR3 runs to 16 residues. CDR3 region: CASSWAPDKSGIEAFF. CDR3 DNA sequence: TGTGCCAGCAGCTGGGCCCCCGACAAGTCCGGGATTGAAGCTTTCTTT.

This chain joins TRBV12-3 or TRBV12-4 and TRBJ1-1, with 8 bases that match TRBD1. The V gene end was trimmed by 5 bases and the J gene end by 7 bases; junction bases not matched to a gene: 6. CDR3 size: 13 residues. CDR3 protein: CASSRRTGFEAFF. In nucleotides, the CDR3 is TGTGCCAGCAGTCGGCGGACAGGGTTTGAAGCTTTCTTT.

This chain links TRBV20-1 with TRBJ2-7, with 10 bases matching TRBD2. Germline V CDR1 and CDR2: DFQATT, SNEGSKA (reference sequence). CDR3 length equals 14 residues. With 5 bases clipped from V and 0 bases from J, the junction kept 4 bases outside the gene matches. The CDR3 is CSAFSSGSSYEQYF. CDR3 nucleotides: TGCAGTGCTTTTTCTAGCGGGAGCTCCTACGAGCAGTACTTC.

As to this clonotype: A clone one base away is much larger, so this may be a read error. CDR3 sequence: CASSEVRGFQETQYF. CDR3 in DNA: TGTGCCAGCAGTGAAGTGCGAGGCTTCCAAGAGACCCAGTACTTC. The chain combines TRBV12-3 or TRBV12-4 with TRBJ2-5, with no clear D. The CDR3 has 15 amino acids. V shed 5 bases and J shed 1 base, with 14 bases lying between them.

This clonotype was seen ten or more times. The genes are TRBV7-9 and TRBJ2-7, with D perhaps TRBD1 (6 bases). Germline V lookup: CDR1 SEHNR, CDR2 FQNEAQ (reference sequence). V was shortened by 5 bases and J by 3 bases, with 20 bases between the two germline ends. This CDR3 comprises 16 residues. CDR3 protein: CASSKGIQGSVYEQYF. The CDR3 DNA sequence: TGTGCCAGCAGCAAGGGGATACAGGGATCAGTCTACGAGCAGTACTTC.

This clonotype was detected once. The chain employs TRBV15 and TRBJ2-5; perhaps D is TRBD1 or TRBD2 (7 bases each). The CDR3 is 15 residues long. Germline assignment: CDR1 LNHNV and CDR2 YYDKDF (reference sequence). Trimming cost V 5 bases and J 5 bases, with 18 bases left between them. This chain's CDR3 is CATSGTGVAGETQYF. CDR3 sequence (DNA): TGTGCCACCAGCGGTACAGGGGTAGCGGGTGAGACCCAGTACTTC.

The sample holds many counts of this clonotype. This rearrangement joins TRBV7-6 to TRBJ1-2; TRBD1 matches 8 bases. Losses at the gene ends were 4 bases for V and 3 bases for J; bases not matched to a gene: 10. Germline CDR1 SGHVS, CDR2 FNYEAQ. CDR3 length: 16 amino acids. DNA of the CDR3: TGTGCCAGCAGCTCCGACAGGGGCGCCTCTCACTATGGCTACACCTTC. Translation gives CASSSDRGASHYGYTF. The full variable domain, in which reference TRBV7-6 and TRBJ1-2 provide the parts outside the CDR3, is GAGVSQSPRYKVTKRGQDVALRCDPISGHVSLYWYRQALGQGPEFLTYFNYEAQQDKSGLPNDRFSAERPEGSISTLTIQRTEQRDSAMYRCASSSDRGASHYGYTFGSGTRLTVV.

This clonotype was observed at least ten times. V usage is TRBV12-5 and J usage is TRBJ1-1; 7 bases match TRBD1. CDR3 size: 15 residues. Germline CDR1 is LGHNT and CDR2 is FRNRAP. Trimming at V came to 0 bases and at J to 5 bases, leaving 6 bases not matched to a gene. DNA for the CDR3: TGTGCTAGTGGTTTGGTACCAGACAGGGATACTGAAGCTTTCTTT. It specifies CASGLVPDRDTEAFF.

The V and J genes are TRBV11-3 and TRBJ1-3; a weak D match, TRBD1 (5 bases). This CDR3 contains 17 residues. In germline, CDR1 is SGHNT, CDR2 YENEEA. V lost 5 bases and J 0 bases, leaving 17 bases between the germline ends. CDR3 sequence: CASSPTGASGSGNTIYF. CDR3 coding DNA: TGTGCCAGCAGCCCGACTGGGGCCTCTGGCTCTGGAAACACCATATATTTT.

The chain is built from TRBV29-1 and TRBJ1-1; no clear D gene. Germline lookup yields CDR1 SQVTM and CDR2 ANQGSEA. The CDR3 consists of 12 residues. V gave up 8 bases and J gave up 7 bases, with 17 bases separating them. CDR3 coding DNA: TGCAGCCAAGAACCTCGACGCTTTGAAGCTTTCTTT. This translates into CSQEPRRFEAFF.